A selection of T cell receptor beta chains follows, all from one sample in a study of cytotoxic CD8 clonotypes in ibrutinib-treated CLL. Sequenced by immunoSEQ multiplex PCR; TCRdb stores in-frame clones only, minus some. The table has approximately 330,000 clones, just under 80% seen once; the top ten hold 6.7%. This specimen was PBMCs, taken before ibrutinib treatment. Source of these receptors: a human donor with chronic lymphocytic leukemia. Both conserved end residues are part of each CDR3. Fields, in order: D gene, V gene, J gene, clone size, CDR3 DNA, CDR3 protein. D genes are given only for firm matches. The listing skips clone size in some rows; elsewhere it reads once, few, many or a size class.

d_call: .; v_call: TRBV25-1; j_call: TRBJ1-2; clone_size: .; cdr3_nt: TGTGCCAGCAGGGGGACGGACTATGGCTACACCTTC; cdr3_aa: CASRGTDYGYTF
d_call: .; v_call: TRBV19; j_call: TRBJ2-3; clone_size: .; cdr3_nt: TGTGCCAGTAAAGGGGGAATAGATACGCAGTATTTT; cdr3_aa: CASKGGIDTQYF
d_call: .; v_call: TRBV5-1; j_call: TRBJ2-5; clone_size: few; cdr3_nt: TGCGCCAGCAGCCCCGCCCAAGAGACCCAGTACTTC; cdr3_aa: CASSPAQETQYF
d_call: TRBD2; v_call: TRBV19; j_call: TRBJ2-1; clone_size: .; cdr3_nt: TGTGCCACACAACTAGCGGGAGGCTACAATGAGCAGTTCTTC; cdr3_aa: CATQLAGGYNEQFF
d_call: .; v_call: TRBV21-1; j_call: TRBJ1-2; clone_size: .; cdr3_nt: TGTGCCAGCAGCAGACGGGACAGGGGATCCTATGGCTACACCTTC; cdr3_aa: CASSRRDRGSYGYTF
d_call: TRBD2; v_call: TRBV2; j_call: TRBJ2-3; clone_size: .; cdr3_nt: TGTGCCAGCCTGGGAGGGAGCCTGAGCACAGATACGCAGTATTTT; cdr3_aa: CASLGGSLSTDTQYF
d_call: .; v_call: TRBV14; j_call: TRBJ1-2; clone_size: .; cdr3_nt: TGTGCCAGCAGCCAAGATCCAGATAACTATGGCTACACCTTC; cdr3_aa: CASSQDPDNYGYTF
d_call: .; v_call: TRBV5-1; j_call: TRBJ1-4; clone_size: few; cdr3_nt: TGCGCCAGCAGCCCGCAGGGTACTCAAAATGAAAAACTGTTTTTT; cdr3_aa: CASSPQGTQNEKLFF
d_call: .; v_call: TRBV5-6; j_call: TRBJ2-3; clone_size: .; cdr3_nt: TGTGCCAGCAGCTTCACAGGCGCAGATACGCAGTATTTT; cdr3_aa: CASSFTGADTQYF
d_call: TRBD1; v_call: TRBV10-3; j_call: TRBJ1-1; clone_size: .; cdr3_nt: TGTGCCATCGCCTTGACAGGGGGGAACACTGAAGCTTTCTTT; cdr3_aa: CAIALTGGNTEAFF
d_call: .; v_call: TRBV11-3; j_call: TRBJ2-2; clone_size: .; cdr3_nt: TGTGCCAGCAGCTTAGATTCAGGGCCTTACACCGGGGAGCTGTTTTTT; cdr3_aa: CASSLDSGPYTGELFF
d_call: TRBD2; v_call: TRBV6-1; j_call: TRBJ2-3; clone_size: .; cdr3_nt: TGTGCCAGCAGTGACCAGACTAGCGGGAGAGGGATAGGCACAGATACGCAGTATTTT; cdr3_aa: CASSDQTSGRGIGTDTQYF
d_call: TRBD1; v_call: TRBV30; j_call: TRBJ2-5; clone_size: .; cdr3_nt: TGTGCCTGGAGTCCGAACAGGGGGCTCCAAGAGACCCAGTACTTC; cdr3_aa: CAWSPNRGLQETQYF
d_call: TRBD1; v_call: TRBV11-1; j_call: TRBJ2-5; clone_size: .; cdr3_nt: TGTGCCAGCAGCGCTGGGACAGTCCCCTTGGGAGAGACCCAGTACTTC; cdr3_aa: CASSAGTVPLGETQYF
d_call: .; v_call: TRBV4-3; j_call: TRBJ2-7; clone_size: .; cdr3_nt: TGCGCCAGCAGCCAATTCCGGGGTGGCTACGAGCAGTACTTC; cdr3_aa: CASSQFRGGYEQYF
d_call: .; v_call: TRBV19; j_call: TRBJ1-2; clone_size: .; cdr3_nt: TGTGCCAGTAGTATAGGGATTGGCTACACCTTC; cdr3_aa: CASSIGIGYTF
d_call: .; v_call: TRBV30; j_call: TRBJ1-5; clone_size: .; cdr3_nt: TGTGCCTGGGCCCCGGGGGGAGGTCAGCCCCAGCATTTT; cdr3_aa: CAWAPGGGQPQHF
d_call: .; v_call: TRBV6-1; j_call: TRBJ2-6; clone_size: .; cdr3_nt: TGTGCCAGCAGTGAACTCGCCTCTGGGGCCAACGTCCTGACTTTC; cdr3_aa: CASSELASGANVLTF
d_call: .; v_call: TRBV11-2; j_call: TRBJ1-2; clone_size: once; cdr3_nt: TGTGCCAGCAGCTATCTCGACCCCTGGGGCTACACCTTC; cdr3_aa: CASSYLDPWGYTF
d_call: TRBD1; v_call: TRBV6-1; j_call: TRBJ1-2; clone_size: .; cdr3_nt: TGTGCCAGCAGAGAACAGGGGATCAACTATGGCTACACCTTC; cdr3_aa: CASREQGINYGYTF
d_call: .; v_call: TRBV7-8; j_call: TRBJ2-1; clone_size: .; cdr3_nt: TGTGCCAGCAGCCGTGCGGCTAGGGAGCAGTTCTTC; cdr3_aa: CASSRAAREQFF
d_call: TRBD1; v_call: TRBV19; j_call: TRBJ2-1; clone_size: .; cdr3_nt: TGTGCCAGTAGACAGGGGGCGGGCTCCTACAATGAGCAGTTCTTC; cdr3_aa: CASRQGAGSYNEQFF
d_call: TRBD2; v_call: TRBV5-8; j_call: TRBJ2-3; clone_size: .; cdr3_nt: TGTGCCAGCGCCGGGGGGAGGCATAGCGGCACAGATACGCAGTATTTT; cdr3_aa: CASAGGRHSGTDTQYF
d_call: .; v_call: TRBV6-1; j_call: TRBJ1-2; clone_size: .; cdr3_nt: TGTGCCAGCAGCCTCCTTGGCTACACCTTC; cdr3_aa: CASSLLGYTF
d_call: TRBD2; v_call: TRBV4-3; j_call: TRBJ2-7; clone_size: .; cdr3_nt: TGCGCCAGCAGCAGAGACGGGACTAGCTCCTACGAGCAGTACTTC; cdr3_aa: CASSRDGTSSYEQYF
d_call: TRBD2; v_call: TRBV27; j_call: TRBJ2-7; clone_size: few; cdr3_nt: TGTGCCAGCAGCATATATAGCGGGTACGAGCAGTACTTC; cdr3_aa: CASSIYSGYEQYF
d_call: .; v_call: TRBV4-3; j_call: TRBJ1-4; clone_size: .; cdr3_nt: TGCGCCAGCAGCCAAGCGACAGGTAGTGAAAAACTGTTTTTT; cdr3_aa: CASSQATGSEKLFF
d_call: TRBD1; v_call: TRBV15; j_call: TRBJ2-7; clone_size: .; cdr3_nt: TGTGCCACCAGCCCCACAGGGGGCTTTTACGAGCAGTACTTC; cdr3_aa: CATSPTGGFYEQYF
d_call: .; v_call: TRBV5-1; j_call: TRBJ1-3; clone_size: few; cdr3_nt: TGCGCCAGCAGCTCCACAGGGTTCGGAAACACCATATATTTT; cdr3_aa: CASSSTGFGNTIYF
d_call: .; v_call: TRBV5-4; j_call: TRBJ2-7; clone_size: .; cdr3_nt: TGTGCCAGCAGCTTGAGCCCCCTGGGGGGCCACATCTACGAGCAGTACTTC; cdr3_aa: CASSLSPLGGHIYEQYF
d_call: TRBD2; v_call: TRBV7-3; j_call: TRBJ2-7; clone_size: .; cdr3_nt: TGTGCCAGCAGCTTAACACTAGCGGGAGGCGCCGAGCAGTACTTC; cdr3_aa: CASSLTLAGGAEQYF
d_call: .; v_call: TRBV7-2; j_call: TRBJ2-7; clone_size: .; cdr3_nt: TGTGCCAGCAGCAAAGGACACCACGGGTCCTACGAGCAGTACTTC; cdr3_aa: CASSKGHHGSYEQYF